The rows below give T cell receptor beta chains drawn from one sample of a study of blood T cell repertoires in COVID-19. Assay: immunoSEQ multiplex PCR; the TCRdb copy retains only in-frame clones and omits some. Of approximately 110,000 clones detected, approximately 70% appear once; the ten largest clones hold 0.86%. Sample: peripheral blood. These receptor sequences come from a human donor with acute or convalescent COVID-19. The donor label of this sample is uncertain. Each CDR3 is given without its conserved first and last residue. Fields, in order: CDR3 length, J gene, V gene, CDR3 protein.

len: 13; j_gene: TRBJ2-1; v_gene: TRBV9; CDR3aa: ASSPLGMLYNEQF
len: 12; j_gene: TRBJ1-1; v_gene: TRBV30; CDR3aa: ACYWDFRNTEAF
len: 13; j_gene: TRBJ1-4; v_gene: TRBV6-5; CDR3aa: ASSRDLTTNEKLF
len: 13; j_gene: TRBJ2-1; v_gene: TRBV28; CDR3aa: ASSLFRDSYNEQF
len: 14; j_gene: TRBJ2-2; v_gene: TRBV7-9; CDR3aa: ASSSPRTGPTGELF
len: 14; j_gene: TRBJ2-1; v_gene: TRBV9; CDR3aa: ASSLRDRDPYNEQF
len: 13; j_gene: TRBJ1-6; v_gene: TRBV10-3; CDR3aa: AISDNRVENSPLH
len: 14; j_gene: TRBJ1-3; v_gene: TRBV5-1; CDR3aa: ASGPGVEGSGNTIY
len: 11; j_gene: TRBJ2-3; v_gene: TRBV19; CDR3aa: ASSGQGGDTQY
len: 14; j_gene: TRBJ1-4; v_gene: TRBV5-1; CDR3aa: ASSPDRATTNEKLF
len: 13; j_gene: TRBJ1-4; v_gene: TRBV19; CDR3aa: ASSIWGGVYEKLF
len: 12; j_gene: TRBJ1-2; v_gene: TRBV5-1; CDR3aa: ASSWGQGASGYT
len: 14; j_gene: TRBJ2-6; v_gene: TRBV6-5; CDR3aa: ASSYRAGSGANVLT
len: 13; j_gene: TRBJ2-2; v_gene: TRBV7-2; CDR3aa: ASITTGRGTGELF
len: 13; j_gene: TRBJ2-2; v_gene: TRBV6-4; CDR3aa: ASRADRSTTGELF
len: 11; j_gene: TRBJ1-5; v_gene: TRBV5-4; CDR3aa: ASSLGPDQPQH
len: 12; j_gene: TRBJ2-3; v_gene: TRBV6-4; CDR3aa: ASSGTSGGDTQY
len: 17; j_gene: TRBJ1-5; v_gene: TRBV6-4; CDR3aa: ASSDPERDSGGSNQPQH
len: 13; j_gene: TRBJ2-1; v_gene: TRBV5-1; CDR3aa: ASSLVGLPHNEQF
len: 13; j_gene: TRBJ2-2; v_gene: TRBV18; CDR3aa: ASQYWTRNTGELF
len: 12; j_gene: TRBJ1-3; v_gene: TRBV2; CDR3aa: ASSAAGYGNTIY
len: 13; j_gene: TRBJ1-4; v_gene: TRBV5-5; CDR3aa: ASSLGDRVNEKLF
len: 11; j_gene: TRBJ2-2; v_gene: TRBV5-1; CDR3aa: ASSLVDTGELF
len: 12; j_gene: TRBJ2-7; v_gene: TRBV6-2/TRBV6-3; CDR3aa: ASSRLSGAYEQY
len: 15; j_gene: TRBJ2-1; v_gene: TRBV19; CDR3aa: ASSIRGGGEGGNEQF
len: 12; j_gene: TRBJ2-2; v_gene: TRBV9; CDR3aa: ASSVSGKPGELF
len: 13; j_gene: TRBJ2-3; v_gene: TRBV6-6; CDR3aa: ASSYRGSNTDTQY
len: 11; j_gene: TRBJ1-6; v_gene: TRBV6-2/TRBV6-3; CDR3aa: ASSSWGQSPLH
len: 13; j_gene: TRBJ1-2; v_gene: TRBV18; CDR3aa: ASSPGRELGYGYT
len: 13; j_gene: TRBJ1-6; v_gene: TRBV28; CDR3aa: ASSLFQGKNSPLH
len: 14; j_gene: TRBJ1-6; v_gene: TRBV28; CDR3aa: ASSFPQGGVDSPLH
len: 14; j_gene: TRBJ1-5; v_gene: TRBV4-1; CDR3aa: ASSQVLGGGGQPQH
len: 14; j_gene: TRBJ1-2; v_gene: TRBV7-2; CDR3aa: ASSRNRWGADYGYT
len: 7; j_gene: TRBJ1-2; v_gene: TRBV20-1; CDR3aa: SARSGYT
len: 11; j_gene: TRBJ1-3; v_gene: TRBV24-1; CDR3aa: ATSDPNRNTIY